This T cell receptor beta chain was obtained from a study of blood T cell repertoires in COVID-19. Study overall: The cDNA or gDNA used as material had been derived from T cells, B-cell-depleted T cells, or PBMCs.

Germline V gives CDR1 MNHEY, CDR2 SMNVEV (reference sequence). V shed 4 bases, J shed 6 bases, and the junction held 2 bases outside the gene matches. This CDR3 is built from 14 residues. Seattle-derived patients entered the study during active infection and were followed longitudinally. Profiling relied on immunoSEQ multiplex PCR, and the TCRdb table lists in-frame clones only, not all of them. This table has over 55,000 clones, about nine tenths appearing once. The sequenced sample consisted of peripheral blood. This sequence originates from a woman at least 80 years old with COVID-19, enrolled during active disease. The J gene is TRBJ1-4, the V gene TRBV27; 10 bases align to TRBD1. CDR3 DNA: TGTGCCAGCAGTTCGGGACAGGGGTATGAAAAACTGTTTTTT. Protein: CASSSGQGYEKLFF.